One sample yielded the 5 T cell receptor beta chains listed below, sequenced in a study of blood T cell repertoires in COVID-19 (TCRdb year 2020). To prepare the library, the immunoSEQ multiplex PCR assay was applied. TCRdb provides this immuneACCESS table in a form limited to in-frame rearrangements. Some clones are lacking; in checked studies, under half of them reflect an unresolved V gene, and why the rest are absent is not known. Recorded for this sample are about 170,000 clones; under 85% of them occurred a single time. The ten biggest clones cover less than 8% of the sample. Material: peripheral blood. The source is an elderly man with COVID-19, enrolled during active disease.

This clone appeared a few times. The chain joins TRBV7-3 to TRBJ1-1; D might be TRBD1 (5 bases). V was cut by 5 bases and J by 3 bases, with 16 bases left in between. This CDR3 has 15 residues. The germline V gene has CDR1 SGHTA and CDR2 FQGTGA. The CDR3 region is CASSPLGPGDTEAFF. CDR3 nucleotide sequence: TGTGCCAGCAGCCCGCTTGGGCCGGGGGACACTGAAGCTTTCTTT.

The V call is TRBV10-3, the J call TRBJ1-5; unclear D gene. Trimming removed 5 bases at V and 5 bases at J, with 16 bases between. The CDR3 has 15 residues. The germline CDR1 and CDR2 sequences are ENHRY and SYGVKD. This CDR3 reads CAISSLSPADQPQHF. DNA for the CDR3: TGTGCCATCAGTAGTTTGTCCCCTGCAGATCAGCCCCAGCATTTT.

The chain employs TRBV6-1 and TRBJ1-2, with D possibly matching TRBD1 (5 bases). CDR1 is MNHNS and CDR2 is SASEGT in the germline V gene. Trimming took 0 bases from V and 7 from J, leaving 9 bases between them. This CDR3 has 13 residues. The CDR3 sequence: CASSEAPDTGYTF. CDR3 DNA sequence: TGTGCCAGCAGTGAAGCGCCGGACACTGGCTACACCTTC.

This chain uses TRBV7-6 with TRBJ1-6; weak D call: TRBD1 (5 bases). Trimming took off 5 bases at V and 7 bases at J, with 15 bases between the two ends. This CDR3 is 15 amino acids long. Germline lookup yields CDR1 SGHVS and CDR2 FNYEAQ. The CDR3 coding sequence is TGTGCCAGCAGCCTAATTGACAGCTGGAATTCACCCCTCCACTTT. It encodes CASSLIDSWNSPLHF.

The chain combines TRBV10-2 with TRBJ1-1, with D tentatively TRBD1 (5 bases). CDR1 WSHSY and CDR2 SAAADI come from the germline V gene. V was pared by 4 bases and J by 4 bases, with 10 bases between. The CDR3 contains 13 residues. CDR3 sequence reads: CASSAQGGTEAFF. For the CDR3, the DNA is TGCGCCAGCAGTGCCCAGGGCGGCACTGAAGCTTTCTTT.